These T cell receptor beta chains were read from a single sample in a study of identical twins. MiXCR was run by TCRdb on the 5' RACE reads, yielding one entry per CDR3 protein. Here the sample spans 600,000 to 800,000 distinct CDR3 sequences, 21% being singletons. The same data also contributed to another study, on T cells expressing NK-cell markers.

The material sequenced was PBMCs. These receptors came from a woman between 18 and 30 years old in good health. The CDR3 runs from the conserved cysteine through the conserved F or W. Fields, in order: D gene, J gene, clone size, V gene, CDR3 DNA, CDR3 protein. A D gene is named only where the DNA matches it firmly. Size values are once, few and many counts, or a class for expanded clones, and some rows have none.

TRBD2 TRBJ2-1 . TRBV20-1 TGCAGTGCTAGAGGAATACTAGCGGGGGGGTGGAATGAGCAGTTCTTC CSARGILAGGWNEQFF
. TRBJ2-3 few TRBV4-3 TGCGCCAGCAGCCAAGATAAGTCTAGCCGAGATACGCAGTATTTT CASSQDKSSRDTQYF
TRBD2 TRBJ2-1 few TRBV5-1 TGCGCCAGCAGCTCGAGGACTAGCGGTAACAATGAGCAGTTCTTC CASSSRTSGNNEQFF
TRBD1 TRBJ2-5 few TRBV6-1 TGTGCCAGCAGGTCACAGGGGGCTGGACAAGAGACCCAGTACTTC CASRSQGAGQETQYF
. TRBJ1-6 few TRBV29-1 TGCAGCGTCGGGGAAAATTCACCCCTCCACTTT CSVGENSPLHF
. TRBJ2-5 many TRBV29-1 TGCAGTGCAAAAGAGGGCCGAGAGACCCAGTACTTC CSAKEGRETQYF
. TRBJ1-3 . TRBV7-2 TGTGCCAGCAGCTTAGGTTCAAGGGCCTCTGGAAACACCATATATTTT CASSLGSRASGNTIYF
TRBD2 TRBJ2-1 . TRBV7-2 TGTGCCAGCAGCGCCCGACTAGCGGGGGCGAATGAGCAGTTCTTC CASSARLAGANEQFF
. TRBJ2-3 . TRBV7-9 TGTGCCAGCAGCCGACAGATGAGCACAGATACGCAGTATTTT CASSRQMSTDTQYF
TRBD1 TRBJ1-1 . TRBV3-1 TGTGCCAGCAGCCAGACAGGGGCGAACACTGAAGCTTTCTTT CASSQTGANTEAFF
TRBD1 TRBJ1-2 many TRBV20-1 TGCAGTGCTAGACAGGGGGCGAACTATGGCTACACCTTC CSARQGANYGYTF
TRBD2 TRBJ2-3 few TRBV4-2 TGTGCCAGCAGCCATACTGGACTAGCGGGGACAACTAGCACAGATACGCAGTATTTT CASSHTGLAGTTSTDTQYF
TRBD1 TRBJ1-1 few TRBV6-6 TGTGCCAGCAGTGGCCAGGGGGGTCGAGCTTTCTTT CASSGQGGRAFF
TRBD1 TRBJ2-5 few TRBV20-1 TGCAGTGCTAGAGGGGCGGAACAGGGGGCGGAGACCCAGTACTTC CSARGAEQGAETQYF
. TRBJ2-6 many TRBV10-3 TGTGCCACGGACCGGACTGGGGCCAACGTCCTGACTTTC CATDRTGANVLTF
. TRBJ2-7 few TRBV7-6 TGTGCCAGCAGCGATCAATTTCAGGGCTACGAGCAGTACTTC CASSDQFQGYEQYF
. TRBJ2-1 few TRBV7-2 TGTGCCAGCAGCTCGTGGCAGAGCTCCTACAATGAGCAGTTCTTC CASSSWQSSYNEQFF
TRBD2 TRBJ2-5 few TRBV6-2/TRBV6-3 TGTGCCAGCAGCACCCTAGCGGGAGTCCGGACCCAGTACTTC CASSTLAGVRTQYF
. TRBJ2-7 . TRBV12-3/TRBV12-4 TGTGCCAGCTCCGGACGGATCCCCCGACCCTACGAGCAGTACTTC CASSGRIPRPYEQYF
. TRBJ2-1 few TRBV10-2 TGCGCCAGCAGTGTTGGGTCCGCCGGGCAGTTCTTC CASSVGSAGQFF
. TRBJ1-1 . TRBV5-6 TGTGCCAGCAGCTTGGCAGGGTATGACACTGAAGCTTTCTTT CASSLAGYDTEAFF
. TRBJ2-6 . TRBV18 TGTGCCAGCTCACCAGGGGTAACTGGGGCCAACGTCCTGACTTTC CASSPGVTGANVLTF
TRBD2 TRBJ2-7 few TRBV4-1 TGCGCCAGCAGCCCACTACTAGCGGGAGCCTACGAGCAGTACTTC CASSPLLAGAYEQYF
. TRBJ1-6 few TRBV7-6 TGTGCCAGCAGCTTAGGCCATGACAGTAATTCACCCCTCCACTTT CASSLGHDSNSPLHF
TRBD1 TRBJ1-1 . TRBV18 TGTGCCAGCTCACTTCGACAGGGGGGAGTCACTGAAGCTTTCTTT CASSLRQGGVTEAFF
TRBD1 TRBJ2-7 few TRBV7-9 TGTGCCAGCAGCCCCGGTCTCGGGACAGGGTTTGGGGAGCAGTACTTC CASSPGLGTGFGEQYF
. TRBJ2-1 few TRBV4-3 TGCGCCAGCAGCCAAGTACAGGCACGGGGTGAGCAGTTCTTC CASSQVQARGEQFF
TRBD1 TRBJ2-6 . TRBV5-1 TGCGCCAGCAGCCCCGGACAGGGAACTGGGGCCAACGTCCTGACTTTC CASSPGQGTGANVLTF
. TRBJ2-5 . TRBV6-1 TGTGCCAGCAGTGAAGGTTTTACAGAGACCCAGTACTTC CASSEGFTETQYF
TRBD1 TRBJ2-1 . TRBV9 TGTGCCAGCAGCGTGGACAGGGCAGGATACAATGAGCAGTTCTTC CASSVDRAGYNEQFF
. TRBJ1-2 . TRBV12-3/TRBV12-4 TGTGCCAGCAGTACAGGGATGCGGGGCTACACCTTC CASSTGMRGYTF
. TRBJ2-1 . TRBV7-2 TGTGCCAGCAGCTTGGCAGGCCTTCGGGGAGGTGAGCAGTTCTTC CASSLAGLRGGEQFF
TRBD2 TRBJ2-1 . TRBV20-1 TGCAGTGCTAGAGTGGGGGGACTAGTTGGGACGGGTGAGCAGTTCTTC CSARVGGLVGTGEQFF
. TRBJ1-3 many TRBV12-3/TRBV12-4 TGTGCCAACTCCGGCCAGATCTCTGGAAACACCATATATTTT CANSGQISGNTIYF
TRBD1 TRBJ2-3 few TRBV5-1 TGCGCCAGCAGCTCCCACGGGACAGCGAAGCCTACGCAGTATTTT CASSSHGTAKPTQYF
TRBD2 TRBJ2-7 . TRBV13 TGTGCCAGCAGCTCGAAGGGGACTAGCAAAGACTACGAGCAGTACTTC CASSSKGTSKDYEQYF
TRBD2 TRBJ2-4 . TRBV6-5 TGTGCCAGCAGTTACTTGGCGGGGGGCAGTTTTCAGTACTTC CASSYLAGGSFQYF
. TRBJ2-5 many TRBV10-3 TGTGCCATCAGTGCATTTCGAGAGACCCAGTACTTC CAISAFRETQYF
TRBD2 TRBJ2-2 . TRBV7-9 TGTGCCAGCAGCCGGGAGGACGGGAGTAACACCGGGGAGCTGTTTTTT CASSREDGSNTGELFF
. TRBJ2-7 . TRBV7-8 TGTGCCAGCAGCGCACAAGGACCCTCCTACGAGCAGTACTTC CASSAQGPSYEQYF
. TRBJ2-7 . TRBV6-5 TGTGCCAGCAGTTACGGCCCCCGGGACGGAGGGGGGCAGTACTTC CASSYGPRDGGGQYF
. TRBJ2-1 few TRBV27 TGTGCCAGCAGTTCCATCGGGACATCTAATATCGAGCAGTTCTTC CASSSIGTSNIEQFF
. TRBJ2-7 . TRBV30 TGTGCCGGTTCCCCAGGGACCTACGAGCAGTACTTC CAGSPGTYEQYF
. TRBJ2-7 few TRBV7-8 TGTGCCAGCGTGGGGGACTCCTACGAGCAGTACTTC CASVGDSYEQYF
. TRBJ2-5 . TRBV5-6 TGTGCCAGCAGCGACACAGGGCCTCAAGAGACCCAGTACTTC CASSDTGPQETQYF
. TRBJ2-5 . TRBV12-3/TRBV12-4 TGTGCCAGCGCTGGCAGGGGCGACGAGACCCAGTACTTC CASAGRGDETQYF
TRBD1 TRBJ2-3 few TRBV29-1 TGCAGCGTTGACATACAGGGGAGCACAGATACGCAGTATTTT CSVDIQGSTDTQYF